The rows below give T cell receptor beta chains drawn from one sample of a study of cytomegalovirus exposure and HLA in healthy donors. Profiled with immunoSEQ multiplex PCR; TCRdb holds only in-frame clones, not every one. The data show roughly 120,000 clones, with over 75% seen just once and 3.7% held by the top ten. Sample: PBMCs. The receptors come from a human donor in good health. Each CDR3 is given with its conserved first and last residue. A D gene is named only where the DNA matches it firmly. The listing skips clone size in some rows; elsewhere it reads once, few, many or a size class.

TRBJ1-1 TRBV6-5 . . CASYTGTNTEAFF TGTGCCAGCTATACAGGGACGAACACTGAAGCTTTCTTT
TRBJ1-2 TRBV19 . . CASSIQPLADGYTF TGTGCCAGTAGTATTCAACCCCTCGCGGATGGCTACACCTTC
TRBJ2-7 TRBV9 . . CASSPRGVDYEQYF TGTGCCAGCAGCCCCCGGGGAGTAGACTACGAGCAGTACTTC
TRBJ2-5 TRBV5-6 . . CASSFTGFLETQYF TGTGCCAGCAGCTTCACAGGGTTTTTAGAGACCCAGTACTTC
TRBJ1-1 TRBV19 . TRBD1 CASRITGTGNTEAFF TGTGCCAGTAGGATTACCGGGACAGGGAACACTGAAGCTTTCTTT
TRBJ1-3 TRBV30 . TRBD1 CAWRQTGGSGNTIYF TGTGCCTGGAGGCAGACAGGGGGATCTGGAAACACCATATATTTT
TRBJ1-2 TRBV5-1 . TRBD1 CASSVGQGLYTF TGCGCCAGCAGCGTAGGACAGGGTTTATACACCTTC
TRBJ1-2 TRBV28 few . CASSFPKLTGANYGYTF TGTGCCAGCAGTTTCCCCAAGTTGACAGGAGCTAACTATGGCTACACCTTC
TRBJ1-1 TRBV6-5 . TRBD1 CASRSPGQGNTEAFF TGTGCCAGCAGGAGTCCGGGACAGGGGAACACTGAAGCTTTCTTT
TRBJ2-1 TRBV15 few TRBD2 CATSRDRGRLAGSYNEQFF TGTGCCACCAGCAGAGATAGGGGTAGGCTAGCGGGCTCCTACAATGAGCAGTTCTTC
TRBJ2-7 TRBV4-1 . TRBD2 CASSQEGLAGSYEQYF TGCGCCAGCAGCCAAGAGGGACTAGCGGGGTCCTACGAGCAGTACTTC
TRBJ2-7 TRBV10-3 . TRBD1 CAISPDRGAYEQYF TGTGCCATCAGCCCCGACAGGGGCGCATACGAGCAGTACTTC
TRBJ1-4 TRBV30 once . CAWSGVRGTAATNEKLLF TGTGCCTGGAGTGGGGTCAGGGGAACTGCTGCAACTAATGAAAAACTGCTTTTT
TRBJ1-5 TRBV2 few TRBD1 CASQRDRGLQPQHF TGTGCCAGCCAGCGGGACAGGGGGCTTCAGCCCCAGCATTTT
TRBJ2-7 TRBV19 . . CASSTLGGRPPYEQYF TGTGCCAGTAGTACACTAGGGGGAAGACCTCCCTACGAGCAGTACTTC
TRBJ1-2 TRBV9 . TRBD1 CASSPWTGRRGYTF TGTGCCAGCAGCCCGTGGACAGGGCGAAGGGGCTACACCTTC
TRBJ1-1 TRBV6-1 . . CASSEVGGRGGTEAFF TGTGCCAGCAGTGAAGTCGGTGGGAGGGGCGGTACTGAAGCTTTCTTT
TRBJ1-1 TRBV19 . TRBD1 CASSEDRGGTEAFF TGTGCCAGTAGTGAGGACAGGGGCGGCACTGAAGCTTTCTTT
TRBJ2-1 TRBV2 . TRBD2 CASMEGGLVNEQFF TGTGCCAGCATGGAGGGAGGGCTGGTCAATGAGCAGTTCTTC
TRBJ2-1 TRBV12-5 . . CASGYYSSYNEQFF TGTGCTAGTGGTTACTATAGCTCCTACAATGAGCAGTTCTTC
TRBJ1-4 TRBV15 . . CATSTNRVANEKLFF TGTGCCACCAGCACAAACAGGGTCGCTAATGAAAAACTGTTTTTT
TRBJ2-4 TRBV2 . . CASSGTRGSKNIQYF TGTGCCAGCAGTGGTACGCGGGGCAGCAAAAACATTCAGTACTTC
TRBJ2-5 TRBV4-1 . . CASSQSGGLEETQYF TGCGCCAGCAGCCAGAGCGGCGGCCTCGAAGAGACCCAGTACTTC
TRBJ2-5 TRBV2 . . CASREGLLGETQYF TGTGCCAGCAGGGAGGGACTCCTCGGTGAGACCCAGTACTTC
TRBJ2-1 TRBV10-3 . TRBD2 CAIVLTSGSYSYNEQFF TGTGCCATCGTTTTGACTAGCGGGAGTTACTCCTACAATGAGCAGTTCTTC
TRBJ1-1 TRBV29-1 . TRBD1 CSVVVRLDRGWAEAFF TGCAGCGTTGTAGTGCGTTTGGACAGGGGCTGGGCTGAAGCTTTCTTT
TRBJ2-5 TRBV7-7 . TRBD2 CASSLAGPGQLETQYF TGTGCTAGCAGCTTAGCGGGGCCAGGACAATTGGAGACCCAGTACTTC
TRBJ2-1 TRBV19 . . CASSIEGQATYNEQFF TGTGCCAGTAGTATAGAGGGGCAGGCTACCTACAATGAGCAGTTCTTC
TRBJ1-1 TRBV6-6 . . CASTVLNTEAFF TGTGCCAGCACAGTTTTGAACACTGAAGCTTTCTTT
TRBJ2-5 TRBV5-6 few TRBD1 CASMRDRIIGETQYF TGTGCCAGCATGAGGGACAGAATTATTGGAGAGACCCAGTACTTC
TRBJ2-7 TRBV7-5 . . CVRSKWTGGPYEQYF TGTGTCAGAAGCAAATGGACAGGGGGACCCTACGAGCAGTACTTC
TRBJ1-2 TRBV28 . TRBD1 CASSLTGTGRSAGTF TGTGCCAGCAGTCTCACTGGGACAGGGAGATCGGCGGGCACCTTC
TRBJ1-4 TRBV19 . . CASSPDRYAPNEKLFF TGTGCCAGTAGCCCGGACAGATATGCTCCGAATGAAAAACTGTTTTTT
TRBJ2-7 TRBV21-1 once . CASSKDSSGIYSYEQYF TGTGCCAGCAGCAAAGATTCTAGCGGGATATACTCCTACGAGCAGTACTTC
TRBJ2-7 TRBV11-2 . TRBD1 CASSTGTGAYEQYF TGTGCCAGCAGCACCGGGACAGGGGCATACGAGCAGTACTTC
TRBJ2-3 TRBV28 . TRBD2 CASRIGPGTSGRGTDTQYF TGTGCCAGCCGCATTGGACCAGGGACTAGCGGGAGAGGCACAGATACGCAGTATTTT
TRBJ1-4 TRBV5-6 . TRBD1 CASSLGTGEANEKLFF TGTGCCAGCAGCCTAGGGACAGGGGAGGCTAATGAAAAACTGTTTTTT
TRBJ2-7 TRBV4-1 . TRBD1 CASSQGGQGTYEQYF TGCGCCAGCAGCCAAGGGGGACAGGGTACCTACGAGCAGTACTTC
TRBJ2-2 TRBV11-2 . TRBD1 CASSVPQGRNTGELFF TGTGCCAGCAGCGTCCCACAGGGGCGAAACACCGGGGAGCTGTTTTTT
TRBJ1-5 TRBV4-1 once TRBD1 CASSQGTVSFNQPQHF TGCGCCAGCAGCCAGGGGACAGTGAGCTTCAATCAGCCCCAGCATTTT
TRBJ2-1 TRBV9 . TRBD2 CASSAGLASNEQFF TGTGCCAGCAGCGCGGGACTAGCGAGTAATGAGCAGTTCTTC
TRBJ2-4 TRBV6-5 . . CASSSGGWGRANIQYF TGTGCCAGCAGTTCCGGAGGTTGGGGTAGGGCAAACATTCAGTACTTC
TRBJ1-2 TRBV5-1 few . CASSLRTAEYGYTF TGCGCCAGCAGCTTACGGACAGCTGAGTATGGCTACACCTTC
TRBJ2-2 TRBV5-6 once TRBD2 CASSLGLAGVNTGELFF TGTGCCAGCAGCTTGGGACTAGCGGGAGTGAACACCGGGGAGCTGTTTTTT
TRBJ2-7 TRBV4-1 . TRBD2 CASSTRTTGTSGAFREQYF TGCGCCAGCAGCACACGCACGACCGGGACTAGCGGGGCTTTTCGCGAGCAGTACTTC
TRBJ2-3 TRBV19 . TRBD2 CASRSGLAGEDTQYF TGTGCCAGTAGATCGGGGCTAGCGGGAGAGGATACGCAGTATTTT
TRBJ2-6 TRBV5-4 few TRBD1 CASSRDRDSGANVLTF TGTGCCAGCAGTCGGGACAGGGATTCTGGGGCCAACGTCCTGACTTTC
TRBJ2-7 TRBV6-1 . TRBD1 CASSAQGIPYEQYF TGTGCCAGCAGTGCACAGGGGATACCCTACGAGCAGTACTTC